A selection of T cell receptor beta chains follows, all from one sample in a study of blood T cell repertoires in COVID-19. The table came from immunoSEQ multiplex PCR; TCRdb's copy has only in-frame clones and leaves some out. Of 200,000 to 250,000 clones detected, 80% to 90% appear once; the ten largest clones hold roughly 20%. Sequencing was performed on peripheral blood. All receptors come from a woman older than 75 with active or convalescent COVID-19. Each CDR3 is given with its conserved first and last residue. A D gene is named only where the DNA matches it firmly. Clone size is stated in some rows and not others, as once, few, many or a class when expanded.

cdr3_length: 15; d_call: .; j_call: TRBJ1-1; v_call: TRBV9; clone_size: .; cdr3_nt: TGTGCCAGCAGCGCGTCCCGGGAGAAAAACACTGAAGCTTTCTTT; cdr3_aa: CASSASREKNTEAFF
cdr3_length: 16; d_call: .; j_call: TRBJ2-1; v_call: TRBV5-1; clone_size: .; cdr3_nt: TGCGCCAGCACGGTGGGGCCCGTCAAACCAGACAATGAGCAGTTCTTC; cdr3_aa: CASTVGPVKPDNEQFF
cdr3_length: 14; d_call: .; j_call: TRBJ2-2; v_call: TRBV18; clone_size: .; cdr3_nt: TGTGCCAGCTCACCCCTTCCCGTGAGCGGGGAGCTGTTTTTT; cdr3_aa: CASSPLPVSGELFF
cdr3_length: 11; d_call: .; j_call: TRBJ1-1; v_call: TRBV12-3/TRBV12-4; clone_size: .; cdr3_nt: TGTGCCAGCAGACCCCTGGGGGCAGCTTTCTTT; cdr3_aa: CASRPLGAAFF
cdr3_length: 15; d_call: TRBD1; j_call: TRBJ2-7; v_call: TRBV15; clone_size: .; cdr3_nt: TGTGCCACCAGCAAGAACTTACAGGGGACCTACGAGCAGTACTTC; cdr3_aa: CATSKNLQGTYEQYF
cdr3_length: 13; d_call: TRBD2; j_call: TRBJ2-1; v_call: TRBV2; clone_size: .; cdr3_nt: TGTGCCAGCAGTGGCCGGGGACTAGCGGAGAAGTTCTTC; cdr3_aa: CASSGRGLAEKFF
cdr3_length: 14; d_call: .; j_call: TRBJ1-2; v_call: TRBV5-4; clone_size: .; cdr3_nt: TGTGCCAGCAGCTTGGCGACAGATAACTATGGCTACACCTTC; cdr3_aa: CASSLATDNYGYTF
cdr3_length: 14; d_call: TRBD1; j_call: TRBJ1-2; v_call: TRBV5-8; clone_size: .; cdr3_nt: TGTGCCAGCAGCCCTGGACAGGGGAGAGGAGGCTACACCTTC; cdr3_aa: CASSPGQGRGGYTF
cdr3_length: 13; d_call: TRBD2; j_call: TRBJ2-2; v_call: TRBV13; clone_size: .; cdr3_nt: TGTGCCAGCCGGGACTATAACACCGGGGAGCTGTTTTTT; cdr3_aa: CASRDYNTGELFF
cdr3_length: 15; d_call: TRBD1; j_call: TRBJ2-3; v_call: TRBV5-1; clone_size: .; cdr3_nt: TGCGCCAGCAGCTTGACAGGGGCCAACACAGATACGCAGTATTTT; cdr3_aa: CASSLTGANTDTQYF
cdr3_length: 14; d_call: .; j_call: TRBJ1-2; v_call: TRBV6-2/TRBV6-3; clone_size: once; cdr3_nt: TGTGCCAGCAGTACCGTCCCCCCGAAGCGTGGCTACACCTTC; cdr3_aa: CASSTVPPKRGYTF
cdr3_length: 13; d_call: .; j_call: TRBJ1-3; v_call: TRBV5-5; clone_size: .; cdr3_nt: TGTGCCAGCAGCCTAAAAAGTGGAAACACCATATATTTT; cdr3_aa: CASSLKSGNTIYF
cdr3_length: 14; d_call: .; j_call: TRBJ2-7; v_call: TRBV5-6; clone_size: .; cdr3_nt: TGTGCCAGCAGCTTGGGGCAGGCCGCCGCCGAGCAGTACTTC; cdr3_aa: CASSLGQAAAEQYF
cdr3_length: 15; d_call: TRBD1; j_call: TRBJ2-1; v_call: TRBV27; clone_size: once; cdr3_nt: TGTGCCAGCACCCCCCGAAGGGGGCAGTTGGTTGAGCAGTTCTTC; cdr3_aa: CASTPRRGQLVEQFF
cdr3_length: 14; d_call: .; j_call: TRBJ2-5; v_call: TRBV19; clone_size: .; cdr3_nt: TGTGCCAGTAGTATAGGATCCCTCAGAGAGACCCAGTACTTC; cdr3_aa: CASSIGSLRETQYF
cdr3_length: 13; d_call: .; j_call: TRBJ2-3; v_call: TRBV13; clone_size: .; cdr3_nt: TGTGCCAGCAGCCTTAGGGAGGCAGATACGCAGTATTTT; cdr3_aa: CASSLREADTQYF
cdr3_length: 14; d_call: .; j_call: TRBJ1-1; v_call: TRBV4-3; clone_size: .; cdr3_nt: TGCGCCAGCAGCCAAGAAACGACGGCCTTGAGGTATTTCTTT; cdr3_aa: CASSQETTALRYFF
cdr3_length: 14; d_call: TRBD2; j_call: TRBJ2-3; v_call: TRBV7-2; clone_size: once; cdr3_nt: TGTGCCAGCAGCTTAAGCGGGAGGGTTGATACGCAGTATTTT; cdr3_aa: CASSLSGRVDTQYF
cdr3_length: 14; d_call: TRBD1; j_call: TRBJ2-2; v_call: TRBV30; clone_size: .; cdr3_nt: TGTGCCTCCGACAGGGGGCAGAATTCTGGGGAGCTGTTTTTT; cdr3_aa: CASDRGQNSGELFF
cdr3_length: 13; d_call: TRBD1; j_call: TRBJ1-5; v_call: TRBV7-9; clone_size: .; cdr3_nt: TGTGCCAGCAGTTGGACAGGGACCCAGCCCCAGCATTTT; cdr3_aa: CASSWTGTQPQHF
cdr3_length: 15; d_call: .; j_call: TRBJ1-5; v_call: TRBV30; clone_size: .; cdr3_nt: TGTGCCTGGAACTACGTGGCCTATAGCAATCAGCCCCAGCATTTT; cdr3_aa: CAWNYVAYSNQPQHF
cdr3_length: 13; d_call: .; j_call: TRBJ1-5; v_call: TRBV11-3; clone_size: .; cdr3_nt: TGTGCCAGCAGCTTAGGACAGAATCAGCCCCAGCATTTT; cdr3_aa: CASSLGQNQPQHF
cdr3_length: 18; d_call: TRBD2; j_call: TRBJ2-4; v_call: TRBV27; clone_size: .; cdr3_nt: TGTGCCAGCAGTTTGCGGACTAGCGGCCAGAGGGCCAAAAACATTCAGTACTTC; cdr3_aa: CASSLRTSGQRAKNIQYF
cdr3_length: 13; d_call: .; j_call: TRBJ1-6; v_call: TRBV18; clone_size: few; cdr3_nt: TGTGCCAGCTCACGAAGCCAAGACTTACCCCTCCACTTT; cdr3_aa: CASSRSQDLPLHF
cdr3_length: 17; d_call: TRBD1; j_call: TRBJ2-6; v_call: TRBV30; clone_size: .; cdr3_nt: TGTGCCTTTAGTCGGGACAGGGTGGGCTCTGGGGCCAACGTCCTGACTTTC; cdr3_aa: CAFSRDRVGSGANVLTF
cdr3_length: 14; d_call: .; j_call: TRBJ2-5; v_call: TRBV18; clone_size: .; cdr3_nt: TGTGCCAGCTCACTACTGGGGGCAGGAGAGACCCAGTACTTC; cdr3_aa: CASSLLGAGETQYF
cdr3_length: 12; d_call: TRBD2; j_call: TRBJ2-7; v_call: TRBV7-2; clone_size: .; cdr3_nt: TGTGCCAGCAGCACCAGACTAGCAGGGCAGTACTTC; cdr3_aa: CASSTRLAGQYF
cdr3_length: 14; d_call: .; j_call: TRBJ1-5; v_call: TRBV5-1; clone_size: .; cdr3_nt: TGCGCCAGCAGCTTGGACGGGATCAATCAGCCCCAGCATTTT; cdr3_aa: CASSLDGINQPQHF
cdr3_length: 14; d_call: .; j_call: TRBJ1-2; v_call: TRBV28; clone_size: .; cdr3_nt: TGTGCCAGCAGAGCTCACGGGACACCGCATGGCTACACCTTC; cdr3_aa: CASRAHGTPHGYTF
cdr3_length: 14; d_call: .; j_call: TRBJ1-6; v_call: TRBV5-1; clone_size: .; cdr3_nt: TGCGCCAGCAGCTTGGAGACGGAGGGATCACCCCTCCACTTT; cdr3_aa: CASSLETEGSPLHF
cdr3_length: 15; d_call: TRBD1; j_call: TRBJ2-2; v_call: TRBV6-5; clone_size: .; cdr3_nt: TGTGCCAGCAGGGGGACAGGGCCGAACACCGGGGAGCTGTTTTTT; cdr3_aa: CASRGTGPNTGELFF